This T cell receptor (beta chain) was identified during a study of Ad26.COV2.S vaccination and SARS-CoV-2 variants. On the study more broadly: A COV1001 Ad26.COV2.S trial-arm participant provided the sample.

Study-wide results and limits: Across vaccine and placebo recipients, the breadth of non-spike TCRs was similar.

With respect to this clone: What it binds is unknown.

Generated by immunoSEQ multiplex PCR, the TCRdb table keeps only in-frame clones and is missing some. The sample records about 250,000 clones, approximately 87% being singletons. Treatment specified: 19 received Ad26.COV2.S at low or high dose, single or two shots; several received placebo; per-sample allocation not given. At day 63 after the first vaccine or placebo injection, samples were drawn. Based in Boston, the donor was an adult of 18-55 years. The CDR3 loop spans 15 amino acids. Germline V gene lookup returns CDR1 SGHDN and CDR2 FVKESK. Trimming took off 5 bases at V and 4 bases at J, with 12 bases between the two ends.

The chain couples TRBV14 to TRBJ2-6; perhaps TRBD2 as D (5 bases). This TCR derives from a person aged 18-60 years who received the Ad26.COV2.S COVID-19 vaccine or a placebo. Sequenced here: peripheral blood, sampled in a trial of Ad26.COV2.S vaccine versus placebo. CDR3 amino acids: CASSYLGRGANVLTF. Written as DNA, the CDR3 is TGTGCCAGCAGCTACCTTGGGAGAGGGGCCAACGTCCTGACTTTC.